A selection of T cell receptor beta chains follows, all from one sample in a study of beta chain features in type 1 diabetes. Libraries were prepared by immunoSEQ multiplex PCR; TCRdb keeps only in-frame clonotypes and omits some of them. Here the sample spans hundreds of thousands of clones, roughly a sixth being singletons. Sequencing was done on a sample of naive CD4+ T cells from blood. The source is a man in his late teens or twenties in good health. The CDR3 runs from the conserved cysteine through the conserved F or W. Each record gives: V gene, J gene, D gene, clone size, CDR3 protein, CDR3 DNA. D genes are given only for firm matches. Expanded clones are given a class, and other clones once, few, many or no size at all.

V gene: TRBV2
J gene: TRBJ2-3
D gene: TRBD1
clone size: -
CDR3 protein: CASSDLDRTLPDTQYF
CDR3 DNA: TGTGCCAGCAGTGACTTGGACAGGACCCTCCCAGATACGCAGTATTTT

V gene: TRBV18
J gene: TRBJ1-3
D gene: TRBD1
clone size: -
CDR3 protein: CASSPDRGGGNTIYF
CDR3 DNA: TGTGCCAGCTCACCGGACAGGGGCGGTGGAAACACCATATATTTT

V gene: TRBV12-5
J gene: TRBJ1-2
D gene: -
clone size: few
CDR3 protein: CASGLVPGDGYTF
CDR3 DNA: TGTGCTAGTGGTTTGGTCCCCGGGGACGGCTACACCTTC

V gene: TRBV7-3
J gene: TRBJ1-3
D gene: -
clone size: -
CDR3 protein: CASSLGSGLNTIYF
CDR3 DNA: TGTGCCAGCAGCTTAGGTTCAGGGTTGAACACCATATATTTT

V gene: TRBV28
J gene: TRBJ1-5
D gene: -
clone size: few
CDR3 protein: CASSFRRINQPQHF
CDR3 DNA: TGTGCCAGCAGTTTCCGACGGATCAATCAGCCCCAGCATTTT

V gene: TRBV7-3
J gene: TRBJ2-1
D gene: -
clone size: few
CDR3 protein: CASSRTGNEQFF
CDR3 DNA: TGTGCCAGCAGCCGAACGGGCAATGAGCAGTTCTTC

V gene: TRBV4-1
J gene: TRBJ2-1
D gene: -
clone size: few
CDR3 protein: CASSQGTARGGYNEQFF
CDR3 DNA: TGCGCCAGCAGCCAAGGGACGGCAAGAGGTGGCTACAATGAGCAGTTCTTC

V gene: TRBV11-1
J gene: TRBJ2-7
D gene: -
clone size: few
CDR3 protein: CASSFSDGTYEQYF
CDR3 DNA: TGTGCCAGCAGCTTTTCGGACGGTACCTACGAGCAGTACTTC

V gene: TRBV18
J gene: TRBJ2-5
D gene: TRBD1
clone size: -
CDR3 protein: CASSPGQGNQETQYF
CDR3 DNA: TGTGCCAGCTCACCAGGACAGGGGAACCAAGAGACCCAGTACTTC

V gene: TRBV4-2
J gene: TRBJ1-5
D gene: -
clone size: few
CDR3 protein: CASSQDAISNQPQHF
CDR3 DNA: TGTGCCAGCAGCCAGGACGCCATTAGCAATCAGCCCCAGCATTTT

V gene: TRBV28
J gene: TRBJ2-7
D gene: -
clone size: few
CDR3 protein: CASRAAGYEQYF
CDR3 DNA: TGTGCCAGCAGAGCCGCGGGATACGAGCAGTACTTC

V gene: TRBV29-1
J gene: TRBJ2-7
D gene: -
clone size: few
CDR3 protein: CSVTWTGGGEQYF
CDR3 DNA: TGCAGCGTCACCTGGACCGGAGGGGGCGAGCAGTACTTC

V gene: TRBV4-3
J gene: TRBJ1-5
D gene: -
clone size: few
CDR3 protein: CASSQDCRKEWANQPQHF
CDR3 DNA: TGCGCCAGCAGCCAAGATTGTAGGAAAGAGTGGGCCAATCAGCCCCAGCATTTT

V gene: TRBV7-3
J gene: TRBJ1-1
D gene: -
clone size: -
CDR3 protein: CASSLDVKNTEAFF
CDR3 DNA: TGTGCCAGCAGCTTAGACGTTAAGAACACTGAAGCTTTCTTT

V gene: TRBV14
J gene: TRBJ2-1
D gene: -
clone size: many
CDR3 protein: CASSPGRGQFF
CDR3 DNA: TGTGCCAGCAGCCCAGGGCGCGGGCAGTTCTTC

V gene: TRBV15
J gene: TRBJ1-4
D gene: -
clone size: -
CDR3 protein: CATSETGSEKLFF
CDR3 DNA: TGTGCCACCAGCGAGACAGGCTCTGAAAAACTGTTTTTT

V gene: TRBV18
J gene: TRBJ1-1
D gene: -
clone size: -
CDR3 protein: CASSPQVRNTEAFF
CDR3 DNA: TGTGCCAGCTCACCTCAAGTTAGGAACACTGAAGCTTTCTTT

V gene: TRBV5-1
J gene: TRBJ2-1
D gene: TRBD2
clone size: few
CDR3 protein: CASSLGIWLAGKHSYNEQFF
CDR3 DNA: TGCGCCAGCAGCTTGGGAATCTGGCTAGCGGGGAAACACTCCTACAATGAGCAGTTCTTC

V gene: TRBV27
J gene: TRBJ2-7
D gene: -
clone size: -
CDR3 protein: CASSSDSNLEQYF
CDR3 DNA: TGTGCCAGCAGTTCCGACAGTAACCTTGAGCAGTACTTC

V gene: TRBV7-2
J gene: TRBJ2-7
D gene: -
clone size: few
CDR3 protein: CASSLKGMFHEQYF
CDR3 DNA: TGTGCCAGCAGCTTAAAGGGGATGTTTCACGAGCAGTACTTC

V gene: TRBV27
J gene: TRBJ2-3
D gene: -
clone size: few
CDR3 protein: CASSHPTGNTQYF
CDR3 DNA: TGTGCCAGCAGTCACCCGACGGGAAATACGCAGTATTTT

V gene: TRBV28
J gene: TRBJ1-2
D gene: TRBD1
clone size: -
CDR3 protein: CASSARTGTANSHTF
CDR3 DNA: TGTGCCAGCAGTGCCCGGACCGGGACAGCAAACTCTCACACCTTC

V gene: TRBV6-5
J gene: TRBJ2-5
D gene: -
clone size: -
CDR3 protein: CASSYPGSKTQYF
CDR3 DNA: TGTGCCAGCAGTTACCCGGGATCGAAGACCCAGTACTTC

V gene: TRBV23-1
J gene: TRBJ2-5
D gene: -
clone size: -
CDR3 protein: CASSHSGAAQETQYF
CDR3 DNA: TGCGCCAGCAGTCACTCCGGGGCGGCCCAAGAGACCCAGTACTTC

V gene: TRBV29-1
J gene: TRBJ2-1
D gene: -
clone size: -
CDR3 protein: CSVEGSGTKYNEQFF
CDR3 DNA: TGCAGCGTTGAAGGTTCCGGGACCAAATACAATGAGCAGTTCTTC

V gene: TRBV7-9
J gene: TRBJ1-2
D gene: -
clone size: few
CDR3 protein: CASSPPGTSNYGYTF
CDR3 DNA: TGTGCCAGCAGCCCGCCAGGGACCTCTAACTATGGCTACACCTTC

V gene: TRBV15
J gene: TRBJ2-7
D gene: TRBD1
clone size: -
CDR3 protein: CATSRVGTAPEYF
CDR3 DNA: TGTGCCACCAGCAGAGTGGGGACAGCGCCCGAGTACTTC

V gene: TRBV7-9
J gene: TRBJ2-3
D gene: -
clone size: -
CDR3 protein: CASSLLLARITDTQYF
CDR3 DNA: TGTGCCAGCAGCTTACTCCTAGCGAGAATCACAGATACGCAGTATTTT

V gene: TRBV6-6
J gene: TRBJ2-7
D gene: -
clone size: few
CDR3 protein: CASSYSTQGGYEQYF
CDR3 DNA: TGTGCCAGCAGTTACTCAACACAGGGTGGCTACGAGCAGTACTTC

V gene: TRBV19
J gene: TRBJ2-4
D gene: -
clone size: few
CDR3 protein: CASSVTGTKNIQYF
CDR3 DNA: TGTGCCAGTAGTGTTACAGGGACCAAAAACATTCAGTACTTC

V gene: TRBV6-5
J gene: TRBJ2-7
D gene: -
clone size: -
CDR3 protein: CASSPEGHDGREQYF
CDR3 DNA: TGTGCCAGCAGCCCCGAGGGACATGACGGACGTGAGCAGTACTTC

V gene: TRBV23-1
J gene: TRBJ2-3
D gene: -
clone size: -
CDR3 protein: CASSAQGGTDTQYF
CDR3 DNA: TGCGCCAGCAGCGCCCAGGGAGGAACAGATACGCAGTATTTT

V gene: TRBV18
J gene: TRBJ2-1
D gene: TRBD2
clone size: few
CDR3 protein: CASSPIVLPGLLVRNEQFF
CDR3 DNA: TGTGCCAGCTCACCAATAGTTCTACCGGGACTATTGGTCCGCAATGAGCAGTTCTTC

V gene: TRBV9
J gene: TRBJ2-4
D gene: -
clone size: few
CDR3 protein: CASSRENIQYF
CDR3 DNA: TGTGCCAGCAGCCGTGAAAACATTCAGTACTTC

V gene: TRBV11-1
J gene: TRBJ2-1
D gene: TRBD2
clone size: few
CDR3 protein: CASSPGGAYNEQFF
CDR3 DNA: TGTGCCAGCAGCCCCGGGGGGGCATACAATGAGCAGTTCTTC

V gene: TRBV30
J gene: TRBJ1-6
D gene: -
clone size: -
CDR3 protein: CAWSVKQTLHF
CDR3 DNA: TGTGCCTGGAGTGTAAAACAGACCCTCCACTTT

V gene: TRBV11-3
J gene: TRBJ2-2
D gene: -
clone size: few
CDR3 protein: CASSLGRGNTGELFF
CDR3 DNA: TGTGCCAGCAGCTTAGGTCGCGGGAACACCGGGGAGCTGTTTTTT

V gene: TRBV15
J gene: TRBJ1-4
D gene: -
clone size: -
CDR3 protein: CATSRGGSGEKLFF
CDR3 DNA: TGTGCCACCAGCAGAGGAGGGTCGGGCGAAAAACTGTTTTTT

V gene: TRBV18
J gene: TRBJ2-7
D gene: -
clone size: -
CDR3 protein: CASSPGSSYEQYF
CDR3 DNA: TGTGCCAGCTCACCAGGGTCGTCCTACGAGCAGTACTTC

V gene: TRBV4-3
J gene: TRBJ2-3
D gene: -
clone size: -
CDR3 protein: CASSHGMNTQYF
CDR3 DNA: TGCGCCAGCAGCCATGGCATGAATACGCAGTATTTT

V gene: TRBV18
J gene: TRBJ2-5
D gene: -
clone size: -
CDR3 protein: CASSPIILSSLETQYF
CDR3 DNA: TGTGCCAGCTCACCTATCATTCTCTCATCTCTTGAGACCCAGTACTTC

V gene: TRBV25-1
J gene: TRBJ1-2
D gene: -
clone size: few
CDR3 protein: CASSESKTGRYGYTF
CDR3 DNA: TGTGCCAGCAGTGAGTCTAAGACGGGGCGGTATGGCTACACCTTC

V gene: TRBV5-6
J gene: TRBJ2-1
D gene: TRBD2
clone size: -
CDR3 protein: CASSFRTSGRRNEQFF
CDR3 DNA: TGTGCCAGCAGCTTCCGGACTAGCGGGAGGAGGAATGAGCAGTTCTTC

V gene: TRBV29-1
J gene: TRBJ2-3
D gene: TRBD2
clone size: -
CDR3 protein: CSVGHTSGRALDTQYF
CDR3 DNA: TGCAGCGTTGGACACACTAGCGGGAGGGCCCTGGATACGCAGTATTTT

V gene: TRBV7-2
J gene: TRBJ1-5
D gene: TRBD1
clone size: -
CDR3 protein: CASSPPGGVHIQPQHF
CDR3 DNA: TGTGCCAGCAGCCCCCCAGGGGGGGTCCATATACAGCCCCAGCATTTT